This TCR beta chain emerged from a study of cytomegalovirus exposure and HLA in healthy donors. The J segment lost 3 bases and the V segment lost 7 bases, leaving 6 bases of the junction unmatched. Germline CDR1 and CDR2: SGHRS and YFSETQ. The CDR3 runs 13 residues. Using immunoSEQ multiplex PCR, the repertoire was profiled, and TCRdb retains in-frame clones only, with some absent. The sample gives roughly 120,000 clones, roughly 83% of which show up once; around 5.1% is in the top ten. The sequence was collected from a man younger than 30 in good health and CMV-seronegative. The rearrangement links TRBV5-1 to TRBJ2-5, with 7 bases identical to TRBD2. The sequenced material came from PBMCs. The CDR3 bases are TGCGCCAGCGCCCGGCTAGCGGAAGAGACCCAGTACTTC. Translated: CASARLAEETQYF.